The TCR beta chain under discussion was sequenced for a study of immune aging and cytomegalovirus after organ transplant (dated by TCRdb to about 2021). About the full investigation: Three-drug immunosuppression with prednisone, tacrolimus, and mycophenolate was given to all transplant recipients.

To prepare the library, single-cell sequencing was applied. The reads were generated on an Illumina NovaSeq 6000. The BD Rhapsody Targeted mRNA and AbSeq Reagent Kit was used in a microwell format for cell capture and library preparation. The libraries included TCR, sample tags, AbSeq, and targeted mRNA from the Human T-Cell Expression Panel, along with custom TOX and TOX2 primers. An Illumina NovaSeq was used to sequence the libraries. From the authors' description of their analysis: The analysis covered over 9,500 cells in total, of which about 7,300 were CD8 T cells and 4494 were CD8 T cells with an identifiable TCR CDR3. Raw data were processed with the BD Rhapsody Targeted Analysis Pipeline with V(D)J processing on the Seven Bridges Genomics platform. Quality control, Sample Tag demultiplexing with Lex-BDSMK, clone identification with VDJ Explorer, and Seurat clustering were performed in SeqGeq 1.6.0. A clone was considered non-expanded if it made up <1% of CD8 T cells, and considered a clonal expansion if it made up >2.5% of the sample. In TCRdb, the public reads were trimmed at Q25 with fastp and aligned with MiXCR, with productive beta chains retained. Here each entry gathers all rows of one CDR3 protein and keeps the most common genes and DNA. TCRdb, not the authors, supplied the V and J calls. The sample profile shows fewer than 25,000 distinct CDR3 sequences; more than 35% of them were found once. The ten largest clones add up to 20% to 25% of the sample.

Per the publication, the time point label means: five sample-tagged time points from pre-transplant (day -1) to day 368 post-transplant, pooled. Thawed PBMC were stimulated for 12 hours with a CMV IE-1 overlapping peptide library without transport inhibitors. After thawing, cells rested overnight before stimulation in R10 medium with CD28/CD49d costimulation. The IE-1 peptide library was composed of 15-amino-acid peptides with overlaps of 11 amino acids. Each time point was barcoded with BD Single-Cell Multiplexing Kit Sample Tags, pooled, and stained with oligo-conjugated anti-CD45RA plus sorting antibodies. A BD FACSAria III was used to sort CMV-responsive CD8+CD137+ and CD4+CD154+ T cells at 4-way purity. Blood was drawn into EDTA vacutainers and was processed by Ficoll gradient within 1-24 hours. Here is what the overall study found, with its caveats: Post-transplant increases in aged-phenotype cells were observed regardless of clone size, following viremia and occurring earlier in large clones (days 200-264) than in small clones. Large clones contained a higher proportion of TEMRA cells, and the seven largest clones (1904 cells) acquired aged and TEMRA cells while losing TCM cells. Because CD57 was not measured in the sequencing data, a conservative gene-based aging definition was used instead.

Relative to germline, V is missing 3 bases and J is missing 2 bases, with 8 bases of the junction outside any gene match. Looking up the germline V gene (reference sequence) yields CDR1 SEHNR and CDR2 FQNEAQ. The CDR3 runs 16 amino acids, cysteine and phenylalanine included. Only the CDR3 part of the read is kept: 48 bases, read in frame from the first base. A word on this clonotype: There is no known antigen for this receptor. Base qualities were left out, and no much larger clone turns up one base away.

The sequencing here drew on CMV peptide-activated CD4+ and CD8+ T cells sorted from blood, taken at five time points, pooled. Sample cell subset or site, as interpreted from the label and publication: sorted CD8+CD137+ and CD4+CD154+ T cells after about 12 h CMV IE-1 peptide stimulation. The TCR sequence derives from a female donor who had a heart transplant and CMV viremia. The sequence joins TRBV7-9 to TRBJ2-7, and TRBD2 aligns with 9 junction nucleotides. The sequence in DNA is TGTGCCAGCAGCTTCTCGCTAGCGGGACTAACCTACGAGCAGTACTTC. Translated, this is CASSFSLAGLTYEQYF.